The rows below give T cell receptor beta chains drawn from one sample of a study of CD8+CD57+ T cells in acquired aplastic anemia. TCRdb re-derived calls from the reads in MiXCR, one entry per CDR3 protein. Found here are around 430,000 distinct CDR3 sequences, under 40% of them singletons; the top ten hold nearly 0.85%. Sequencing was done on a sample of sorted CD4+, CD8+, or CD8+CD57+ T cells (not recorded which) from PBMCs. The receptors stem from a human donor with aplastic anemia. Both conserved end residues are part of each CDR3. D genes are given only for firm matches. Clone size is given for some rows only: seen once, a few or many times, or a class if the clone is expanded.

V	D	size	J	DNA	CDR3
TRBV25-1	NA	NA	TRBJ1-4	TGTGCCAGCAGCACCTCTATGTTGGCAACTAATGAAAAACTGTTTTTT	CASSTSMLATNEKLFF
TRBV4-3	NA	NA	TRBJ1-2	TGCGCCAGCAGCCAGGCGACGGATAACTATGGCTACACCTTC	CASSQATDNYGYTF
TRBV19	NA	NA	TRBJ1-1	TGTGCCAGTAGTATGCTGACAGCTGGGGTAGGGTTCACTGAAGCTTTCTTT	CASSMLTAGVGFTEAFF
TRBV6-2/TRBV6-3	TRBD1	few	TRBJ1-1	TGTGCCAGCAGTCCAGGGGGCAGTCAAAAGAGGGCTTTCTTT	CASSPGGSQKRAFF
TRBV14	TRBD1	few	TRBJ2-1	TGTGCCAGCAGCCAAAGCCCTGCTAGGACAGGGAGCGTAAGGAATGAGCAGTTCTTC	CASSQSPARTGSVRNEQFF
TRBV15	NA	NA	TRBJ2-6	TGTGCCACCAGCAGAATCGGACATTCAACTGGGGCCAACGTCCTGACTTTC	CATSRIGHSTGANVLTF
TRBV7-9	NA	NA	TRBJ2-5	TGTGCCAGCAGCTTAGGGGACCAACAAGTATCTCAGTACTTC	CASSLGDQQVSQYF
TRBV7-9	TRBD1	many	TRBJ2-7	TGTGCCAGCAGAAGAGAAGGGGGCGTCTACGAGCAGTACTTC	CASRREGGVYEQYF
TRBV10-3	TRBD1	NA	TRBJ1-5	TGTGCCATCAGTGACCGCTGGGGGGACAGGGGAGCCGCGAGCAATCAGCCCCAGCATTTT	CAISDRWGDRGAASNQPQHF
TRBV3-1	NA	many	TRBJ1-1	TGTGCCAGCAGCCAAGGTAACACTGAAGCTTTCTTT	CASSQGNTEAFF
TRBV30	NA	NA	TRBJ1-1	TGTGCCTGGAGTGTCGGGGGCAGGTACACTGAAGCTTTCTTT	CAWSVGGRYTEAFF
TRBV11-2	TRBD1	NA	TRBJ2-6	TGTGCCAGCAGCTTAAAGGGGGCAGGGAAAGCTGGGGCCAACGTCCTGACTTTC	CASSLKGAGKAGANVLTF
TRBV24-1	TRBD2	many	TRBJ2-5	TGTGCCACCAGTGGAGCGGGGTTCTCAGAGACCCAGTACTTC	CATSGAGFSETQYF
TRBV10-3	NA	few	TRBJ1-5	TGTGCCATCAGTGTCGACCCACAAGAGACCCAGCATTTT	CAISVDPQETQHF
TRBV4-1	TRBD2	NA	TRBJ2-5	TGCGCCAGCAGCCAAGACGCTAGCGGGAGAGAGACCCAGTACTTC	CASSQDASGRETQYF
TRBV7-3	TRBD1	NA	TRBJ1-1	TGTGCCAGCAGCCCTACCCGACAGGGGCCCGTGAACACTGAAGCTTTCTTT	CASSPTRQGPVNTEAFF
TRBV20-1	NA	many	TRBJ1-5	TGCAGTGCTAGTACTGGGGACAATCAGCCCCAGCATTTT	CSASTGDNQPQHF
TRBV7-9	TRBD1	NA	TRBJ2-3	TGTGCCAGCAGCACGCCAGACAGGGCTAGCACAGATACGCAGTATTTT	CASSTPDRASTDTQYF
TRBV7-9	NA	many	TRBJ1-2	TGTGCCAGCAGCTTCCGGGGGGCTGGTGGCTACACCTTC	CASSFRGAGGYTF
TRBV7-2	NA	few	TRBJ1-2	TGTGCCAGCAGCTTCTCAGTATTCGACTATGGCTACACCTTC	CASSFSVFDYGYTF
TRBV6-1	NA	NA	TRBJ1-1	TGTGCCAGCAGTACCGGGGGTTGGGCTGAAGCTTTCTTT	CASSTGGWAEAFF
TRBV9	NA	many	TRBJ2-7	TGTGCCAGCAGCGTAGGCGGTTACGAGCAGTACTTC	CASSVGGYEQYF
TRBV9	TRBD1	many	TRBJ1-6	TGTGCCAGCAGCGTATCGATGACAGGGGGCTGGAATTCACCCCTCCACTTT	CASSVSMTGGWNSPLHF
TRBV30	NA	few	TRBJ1-3	TGTGCCTGGAGTCTAGCAGTTTCTGGAAACACCATATATTTT	CAWSLAVSGNTIYF
TRBV19	NA	NA	TRBJ1-1	TGTGCCAGTACCATAGGGGTTTCAGACGCTTTCTTT	CASTIGVSDAFF
TRBV30	NA	few	TRBJ1-2	TGTGCCTGGGGAGAAAAGAAGATACTCGCTAACTATGGCTACACCTTC	CAWGEKKILANYGYTF
TRBV2	NA	NA	TRBJ2-2	TGTGCCAGCAGCCAACCGGGACTTAACACCGGGGAGCTGTTTTTT	CASSQPGLNTGELFF
TRBV29-1	NA	many	TRBJ2-1	TGCAGCGTTGAGGGGCAGGGTGTGAATGAGCAGTTCTTC	CSVEGQGVNEQFF
TRBV29-1	TRBD2	NA	TRBJ2-2	TGCAGCGCGGGACTAGCGGGAGCCCAGGGCGGGGAGCTGTTTTTT	CSAGLAGAQGGELFF
TRBV2	NA	NA	TRBJ2-6	TGTGCCAGCAGCGTAGCGACAGCGGGGGCCAACGTCCTGACTTTC	CASSVATAGANVLTF
TRBV7-2	NA	many	TRBJ1-5	TGTGCCAGCAGCAACCAGGGAGGACAGCCCCAGCATTTT	CASSNQGGQPQHF
TRBV7-2	NA	many	TRBJ1-5	TGTGCCAGCAGCTTAGAGATGGGGTGGCAACCTCAGCCCCAGCATTTT	CASSLEMGWQPQPQHF
TRBV5-1	NA	many	TRBJ2-7	TGCGCCAGCAGCTTGGTAGGGGGGGACTACGAGCAGTACTTC	CASSLVGGDYEQYF
TRBV27	NA	NA	TRBJ2-2	TGTGCCAGCCGGGCGACGGGGGCTAAAACCGGGGAGCTGTTTTTT	CASRATGAKTGELFF
TRBV19	NA	few	TRBJ2-7	TGTGCCAGTAGTATATTAGCGATGCCTTGGCGAGCGGACACCTACGAGCAGTACTTC	CASSILAMPWRADTYEQYF
TRBV6-5	TRBD2	NA	TRBJ2-5	TGTGCCTGCAGCTCAACGAGGACTAGCTTAGAGACCCAGTACTTC	CACSSTRTSLETQYF
TRBV20-1	NA	NA	TRBJ1-3	TGCAGTGCTACCGCAGGGACTGGAAACACCATATATTTT	CSATAGTGNTIYF
TRBV10-3	TRBD1	NA	TRBJ1-1	TGTGCCTCGGACCGGGACAGGGAGAACACTGAAGCTTTCTTT	CASDRDRENTEAFF
TRBV2	TRBD1	NA	TRBJ1-4	TGTGCCAGCCGGGACAGGGGCTTTCTTAATGAAAAACTGTTTTTT	CASRDRGFLNEKLFF
TRBV24-1	NA	NA	TRBJ2-3	TGTGCCACCAGTGACCCCGCATGGACAGTGAGCACAGATACGCAGTATTTT	CATSDPAWTVSTDTQYF
TRBV9	TRBD1	NA	TRBJ2-7	TGTGACAGGGGGAGAGAGCAGTACTTC	CDRGREQYF
TRBV11-2	NA	NA	TRBJ2-1	TGTGCCAGCAGCTTGGTGGCAGGAACCTTCAATGAGCAGTTCTTC	CASSLVAGTFNEQFF
TRBV20-1	NA	many	TRBJ1-2	TGCAGTGCTAGAGATCTCCGAAGCTATGGCTACACCTTC	CSARDLRSYGYTF
TRBV5-1	NA	NA	TRBJ1-5	TGCGCCAGCAGCTTGTTGGGCGGCGATAGCGATCAGCCCCAGCATTTT	CASSLLGGDSDQPQHF
TRBV11-3	NA	few	TRBJ1-1	TGTGCCAGCAGCGCCCGTAGGGACACTGAAGCTTTCTTT	CASSARRDTEAFF
TRBV5-1	NA	few	TRBJ2-3	TGCGCCAGCAGCTTAGGGGCCGATACAGATACGCAGTATTTT	CASSLGADTDTQYF